Sequencing of this TCR beta chain was carried out in a study of neurological immune-mediated disorders. Study-level information: Relapsing-remitting forms accounted for most of the roughly 34 multiple sclerosis patients and secondary progressive forms for 3. Study-wide results and caveats: Phylogenetically, 18 of 34 multiple sclerosis patients' repertoires fell into one related-CDR3 cluster, a possible signature.

Each TCR transcript was tagged with a 10-nucleotide random UMI during 5'RACE. Using its own MiXCR run on the 5' RACE reads, TCRdb lists one record per CDR3 protein. The data hold some 78,000 distinct CDR3 sequences, with about 5% observed a single time. Comments on this clonotype: No antigen is known for it.

The unsorted libraries originated from 2 million PBMCs kept at -80 C. Germline lookup yields CDR1 MNHEY and CDR2 SVGAGI. The CDR3 spans 15 residues. The V segment lost 6 bases and the J segment 1 base; nucleotides outside the gene matches: 9. The sequenced material came from PBMCs. The chain is built from TRBV6-5 and TRBJ2-7; 7 nucleotides line up with TRBD2. The TCR comes from a woman in her twenties or thirties with multiple sclerosis. CDR3 sequence: CASRPSGEGSYEQYF. The CDR3 nucleotides read TGTGCCAGCAGACCGAGCGGGGAGGGGTCCTACGAGCAGTACTTC.